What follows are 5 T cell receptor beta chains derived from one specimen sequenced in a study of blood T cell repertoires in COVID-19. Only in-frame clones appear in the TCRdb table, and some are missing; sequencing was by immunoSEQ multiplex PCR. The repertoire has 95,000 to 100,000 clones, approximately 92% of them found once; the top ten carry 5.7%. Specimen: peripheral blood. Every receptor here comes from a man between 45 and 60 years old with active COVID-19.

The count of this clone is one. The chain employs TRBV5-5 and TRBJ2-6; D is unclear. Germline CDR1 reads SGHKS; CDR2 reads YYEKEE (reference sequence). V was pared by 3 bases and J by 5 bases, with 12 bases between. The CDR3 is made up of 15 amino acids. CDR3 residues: CASSSDTQRANVLTF. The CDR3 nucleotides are TGTGCCAGCAGCTCTGACACTCAACGGGCCAACGTCCTGACTTTC.

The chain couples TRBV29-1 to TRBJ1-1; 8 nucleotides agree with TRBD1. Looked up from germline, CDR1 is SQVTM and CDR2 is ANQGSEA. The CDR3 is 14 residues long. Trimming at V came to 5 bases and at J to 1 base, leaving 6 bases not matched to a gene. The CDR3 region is CSVQLGTGNTEAFF. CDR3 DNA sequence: TGCAGCGTTCAACTCGGGACAGGGAACACTGAAGCTTTCTTT.

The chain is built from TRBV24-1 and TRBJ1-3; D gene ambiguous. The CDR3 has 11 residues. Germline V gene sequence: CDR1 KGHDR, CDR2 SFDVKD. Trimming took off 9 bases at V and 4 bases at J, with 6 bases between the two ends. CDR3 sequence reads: CATGAGNTIYF. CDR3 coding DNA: TGTGCCACCGGAGCCGGAAACACCATATATTTT.

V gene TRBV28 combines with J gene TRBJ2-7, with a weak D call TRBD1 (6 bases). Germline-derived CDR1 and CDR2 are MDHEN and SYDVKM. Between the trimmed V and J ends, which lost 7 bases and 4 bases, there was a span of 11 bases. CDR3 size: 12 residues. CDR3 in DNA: TGTGCCAGCAACTCCGGACAGTACGAGCAGTACTTC. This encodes CASNSGQYEQYF. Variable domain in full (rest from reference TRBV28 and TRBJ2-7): DVKVTQSSRYLVKRTGEKVFLECVQDMDHENMFWYRQDPGLGLRLIYFSYDVKMKEKGDIPEGYSVSREKKERFSLILESASTNQTSMYLCASNSGQYEQYFGPGTRLTVT.

The DNA for the CDR3 is TGTGCCAGCAGCCCCTGGACAGAGAACACAGATACGCAGTATTTT. Translated, it gives CASSPWTENTDTQYF. The chain uses TRBV9 and TRBJ2-3; TRBD1 might be the D (6 bases). CDR1 SGDLS and CDR2 YYNGEE come from the germline V gene. With 4 bases removed from V and 2 bases from J, the gap between germline ends came to 14 bases. This CDR3 is built from 15 residues.